The TCR beta chain described here comes from a study of blood T cell repertoires in COVID-19. In the study's own analysis: Reference gene primers were amplified, and this amplification served to estimate nucleated cell counts. The method was immunoSEQ multiplex PCR; TCRdb's version includes in-frame clones alone and lacks a portion of them. V, J and clone size are taken as reported in that table, and D and trimming were inferred from the DNA itself. The sample records 210,000 or so clones, about 86% being singletons. In germline, CDR1 is MDHEN, CDR2 SYDVKM. The ends were cut back, 8 bases at V and 3 bases at J, with 14 bases in the middle. The CDR3 has 14 amino acids. Participants' reported clinical history set cohort assignment.

Specimen: PBMCs or T cells enriched from blood (not recorded which). This chain connects TRBV28 to TRBJ1-5, with TRBD1 as a possible D gene (5 bases). This receptor was obtained from a woman between 45 and 65 years old with acute COVID-19. The CDR3 DNA reads TGTGCCAGCCGGGCGGAGGGGAACAATCAGCCCCAGCATTTT. Encoded protein: CASRAEGNNQPQHF.